Each of the 21 T cell receptor beta chains below was sequenced from the same sample in a study of T cell changes during pregnancy in multiple sclerosis. The assay was immunoSEQ multiplex PCR, and TCRdb's table has in-frame clones only and misses some. The sample contains just under 80,000 clones, 90% to 95% of which appear only once. This material consisted of peripheral blood, taken in the first trimester of pregnancy. The receptors derive from a female donor with multiple sclerosis, enrolled in a pregnancy study.

The rearrangement joins TRBV5-1 to TRBJ1-4; 8 positions match TRBD1. The V gene's germline CDR1 is SGHRS and CDR2 YFSETQ. J gave up 8 bases and V 6 bases, and 12 bases lay outside the gene matches. This CDR3 has 15 residues. The CDR3 here is CASTQGAGLDEKLFF. The CDR3 coding sequence is TGCGCCAGCACCCAGGGGGCAGGGCTAGACGAAAAACTGTTTTTT. The full variable domain, rest sourced from reference TRBV5-1 and TRBJ1-4, is KAGVTQTPRYLIKTRGQQVTLSCSPISGHRSVSWYQQTPGQGLQFLFEYFSETQRNKGNFPGRFSGRQFSNSRSEMNVSTLELGDSALYLCASTQGAGLDEKLFFGSGTQLSVL.

This clone appeared a single time. The gene calls are TRBV12-5 and TRBJ1-5; weak D call: TRBD1 (5 bases). The germline V gene has CDR1 LGHNT and CDR2 FRNRAP. CDR3 length equals 15 residues. V was shortened by 6 bases and J by 3 bases, with 15 bases between the two germline ends. This CDR3 reads CASGGGDVHNQPQHF. The CDR3 DNA follows: TGTGCTAGTGGGGGGGGAGACGTGCACAATCAGCCCCAGCATTTT.

The V gene is TRBV7-9, the J gene TRBJ2-1; 9 bases align to TRBD1. This CDR3 comprises 18 residues. Per the germline V gene, CDR1 is SEHNR and CDR2 is FQNEAQ (reference sequence). V dropped 3 bases and J dropped 3; count of bases not matched to a gene: 12. CDR3: CASSFLPGQGSGYNEQFF. CDR3 nucleotides: TGTGCCAGCAGCTTTCTCCCGGGACAGGGTTCAGGCTACAATGAGCAGTTCTTC.

The V gene is TRBV7-9, the J gene TRBJ2-1, with TRBD1 identical over 10 bases. This CDR3 comprises 15 residues. With V trimmed by 3 bases and J by 1 base, 0 bases remained unmatched. Germline V gives CDR1 SEHNR, CDR2 FQNEAQ (reference sequence). The DNA of the CDR3 is TGTGCCAGCAGCTTGGACAGGGGGTCCTACAATGAGCAGTTCTTC. Protein sequence: CASSLDRGSYNEQFF.

The rearrangement uses TRBV6-5 and TRBJ2-7; 8 bases line up with TRBD1. CDR1 is MNHEY, CDR2 SVGAGI, per germline. The CDR3 totals 15 residues. After removal of 3 bases from V and 2 bases from J, the junction contained 6 bases not matched to a gene. CDR3 bases: TGTGCCAGCAGTTATTCTTGGACAGGGACCTACGAGCAGTACTTC. Encoded protein: CASSYSWTGTYEQYF.

This clone was observed once. V usage is TRBV4-1 and J usage is TRBJ2-7; TRBD2 matches 13 bases. Germline V gene sequence: CDR1 MGHRA, CDR2 YSYEKL. This CDR3 has 16 residues. Losses at the gene ends were 4 bases for V and 5 bases for J; bases not matched to a gene: 8. The CDR3 region is CASSLLGLAGVDEQYF. CDR3 bases: TGCGCCAGCAGCCTGCTCGGACTAGCGGGAGTCGACGAGCAGTACTTC.

The chain joins TRBV6-5 to TRBJ2-1; 9 bases align to TRBD2. The CDR3 runs 14 residues. The germline CDR1 and CDR2 sequences are MNHEY and SVGAGI. Trimming at V came to 6 bases and at J to 10 bases, leaving 10 bases not matched to a gene. Here the CDR3 reads CASSPPLAGVEQFF. For the CDR3, the DNA is TGTGCCAGCAGCCCCCCTTTAGCGGGAGTCGAGCAGTTCTTC.

This chain links TRBV6-1 with TRBJ2-5; 7 nucleotides agree with TRBD2. J lost 7 bases, V lost 6 bases, and 5 bases had no gene match. Germline loops: CDR1 MNHNS, CDR2 SASEGT. The CDR3 is 12 residues long. Here the CDR3 reads CASSSSGGTQYF. CDR3 DNA: TGTGCCAGCAGCTCCTCGGGGGGGACCCAGTACTTC.

On this clone: One end of the junction does not line up with germline, which may come from a read error. The chain is built from TRBV27 and TRBJ2-5; D unclear. The CDR3 runs to 13 residues. Germline loops: CDR1 MNHEY, CDR2 SMNVEV (reference sequence). For the CDR3, the DNA is TGTGCCAGCAGTTTAATGTACCAGGAGACCCAGTACTTC. Protein: CASSLMYQETQYF.

This rearrangement joins TRBV19 to TRBJ2-7; 11 bases agree with TRBD1. V lost 5 bases, J lost 6 bases, and 6 bases stayed unmatched. This CDR3 has 14 residues. Germline CDR1 reads LNHDA; CDR2 reads SQIVND (reference sequence). The CDR3 DNA follows: TGTGCCAGTAGTCCCTCCGGGACAGGGGGCGAGCAGTACTTC. Translating gives CASSPSGTGGEQYF.

The chain couples TRBV7-6 to TRBJ1-1; D ambiguous. V was shortened by 3 bases and J by 0 bases, with 14 bases between the two germline ends. The CDR3 sequence is 16 residues long. CDR1 is SGHVS and CDR2 is FNYEAQ in the germline V gene. In nucleotides, the CDR3 is TGTGCCAGCAGCTTTGGGAGGATTGGCATGAACACTGAAGCTTTCTTT. Protein sequence: CASSFGRIGMNTEAFF.

The rearrangement joins TRBV27 to TRBJ2-7, with D possibly being TRBD2 (5 bases). V dropped 2 bases and J dropped 3 bases, with 11 bases sitting between them. Germline CDR1 MNHEY, CDR2 SMNVEV (reference sequence). CDR3 length: 14 residues. The CDR3 sequence is CASSLRRTGYEQYF. CDR3 coding DNA: TGTGCCAGCAGTTTACGGAGGACGGGCTACGAGCAGTACTTC.

The rearrangement links TRBV6-1 to TRBJ2-7; TRBD1 matches at 8 bases. V trimming: 5 bases; J trimming: 2 bases; junction bases outside the gene matches: 8. Germline values: CDR1 MNHNS, CDR2 SASEGT. This CDR3 has 15 residues. The CDR3 region has the DNA TGTGCCAGCAGTCTGGACAGGGCTTTAACCTACGAGCAGTACTTC. Amino acid sequence: CASSLDRALTYEQYF.

This clone has just one count. The chain combines TRBV14 with TRBJ1-2; D is unclear. Germline loops: CDR1 SGHDN, CDR2 FVKESK. V was cut by 3 bases and J by 2 bases, with 19 bases left in between. The length of the CDR3 is 17 residues. The CDR3: CASSQLTTRGKNYGYTF. Here the CDR3 DNA reads TGTGCCAGCAGCCAGCTAACTACACGGGGAAAAAACTATGGCTACACCTTC.

This chain uses TRBV5-4 with TRBJ2-6; 9 nucleotides align to TRBD1. V trimming: 2 bases; J trimming: 0 bases; junction bases outside the gene matches: 9. The CDR3 runs 19 residues. Per germline, CDR1 SGHNT and CDR2 YYREEE (reference sequence). In nucleotides, the CDR3 is TGTGCCAGCAGCTTCTTCGGGGACAGGGTGCGCTCTGGGGCCAACGTCCTGACTTTC. Its translation is CASSFFGDRVRSGANVLTF.

The chain links TRBV28 to TRBJ1-2; D possibly corresponds to TRBD1 (6 bases). Germline V gene lookup returns CDR1 MDHEN and CDR2 SYDVKM. The V gene lost 7 bases and the J gene lost 5 bases, with 14 bases spanning the gap. CDR3 size: 13 residues. The CDR3 bases are TGTGCCAGCACCCTTCAGGGGTTATATGGCTACACCTTC. It translates to CASTLQGLYGYTF.

V and J are TRBV19 and TRBJ2-3; a weak D match, TRBD2 (5 bases). The CDR3 runs to 13 residues. V was clipped by 7 bases and J by 6 bases, with 14 bases between them. Germline V CDR1 and CDR2: LNHDA, SQIVND (reference sequence). The CDR3 sequence is CASKRGGRDTQYF. The CDR3 nucleotides are TGTGCCAGTAAGCGCGGAGGACGCGATACGCAGTATTTT.

The chain uses TRBV19 and TRBJ2-4; TRBD1 agrees at 8 bases. The CDR3 consists of 13 residues. The J segment lost 3 bases and the V segment lost 8 bases, leaving 3 bases of the junction unmatched. The germline CDR1 and CDR2 sequences are LNHDA and SQIVND (reference sequence). CDR3 nucleotides: TGTGCCAGTGAACAGGGGGTCAAAAACATTCAGTACTTC. This codes for CASEQGVKNIQYF.

This clone was recorded a few times. The chain links TRBV27 to TRBJ2-7, with D possibly TRBD2 on 5 matching bases. The CDR3 has 13 amino acids. V shed 0 bases and J shed 6 bases, with 9 bases lying between them. Looked up from germline, CDR1 is MNHEY and CDR2 is SMNVEV (reference sequence). CDR3 sequence: CASSLSELVEQYF. The CDR3 nucleotides read TGTGCCAGCAGTTTATCTGAACTAGTCGAGCAGTACTTC.

The chain joins TRBV19 to TRBJ2-7, with D perhaps matching TRBD2 (6 bases). V gave up 6 bases and J gave up 4 bases, with 28 bases separating them. The CDR3 is 18 amino acids. The V gene's germline CDR1 is LNHDA and CDR2 SQIVND (reference sequence). This chain's CDR3 is CASSLKARIMGGTYEQYF. CDR3 bases: TGTGCCAGTAGCTTGAAGGCACGGATCATGGGGGGAACTTACGAGCAGTACTTC.

V and J are TRBV7-6 and TRBJ1-5, with a tentative D call TRBD1 (5 bases). Germline V CDR1 and CDR2: SGHVS, FNYEAQ. The CDR3 length is 15 residues. V shed 5 bases and J shed 3 bases, with 14 bases lying between them. CDR3 bases: TGTGCCAGCAGCCCCCTCGACAGTAACAATCAGCCCCAGCATTTT. Amino acid sequence: CASSPLDSNNQPQHF.